The 24 T cell receptor beta chains reported below all come from one sample, sequenced in a study of T-cell reconstitution after alpha-beta-depleted transplantation in children. Unique molecular identifiers were incorporated during preparation of the TCRbeta library. A single record per CDR3 protein comes from TCRdb applying MiXCR to the PCR reads. The table shows over 550,000 distinct CDR3 sequences, with roughly a tenth occurring only once. The source material was PBMCs from the stem cell graft donor, sampled from the stem cell graft. The receptor source for this set is a human donor who donated a stem cell graft to a child with acute myeloid leukemia.

The chain links TRBV2 to TRBJ2-3; TRBD2 matches 8 bases. J lost 3 bases, V lost 3 bases, and 2 bases had no gene match. The CDR3 consists of 14 residues. CDR1 is SNHLY, CDR2 FYNNEI, per germline. CDR3 residues: CASSDSGATDTQYF. CDR3 bases: TGTGCCAGCAGTGATAGCGGGGCAACAGATACGCAGTATTTT.

This rearrangement joins TRBV3-1 to TRBJ1-2; no reliable D call. The CDR3 totals 13 residues. V was clipped by 1 base and J by 6 bases, with 9 bases between them. Germline CDR1 LGHDT, CDR2 YNNKEL (reference sequence). CDR3 protein: CASSQVGRDGYTF. The CDR3 DNA reads as TGTGCCAGCAGCCAAGTAGGCAGAGATGGCTACACCTTC.

The rearrangement uses TRBV4-2 and TRBJ1-2; D is unresolved. Germline-derived CDR1 and CDR2 are LGHNA and YNFKEQ. The CDR3 sequence is 15 residues long. V was pared by 0 bases and J by 2 bases, with 10 bases between. CDR3 coding DNA: TGTGCCAGCAGCCAAGAACTCAGGTCCAACTATGGCTACACCTTC. Protein product: CASSQELRSNYGYTF.

Of note for this clonotype: A much larger clonotype is one base distant, so this may be a read error. The chain employs TRBV20-1 and TRBJ1-5, with D tentatively TRBD1 (6 bases). Trimming took off 1 base at V and 9 bases at J, with 16 bases between the two ends. Germline V gene sequence: CDR1 DFQATT, CDR2 SNEGSKA (reference sequence). The CDR3 is 14 amino acids. The CDR3, as DNA: TGCAGTGCTAGAGGGGGGCAGGGCAACCGGCCCCAGCATTTT. Translation: CSARGGQGNRPQHF.

This chain joins TRBV5-1 and TRBJ1-2; possibly TRBD1 for D (6 bases). The CDR3 is 15 amino acids. V lost 0 bases and J 2 bases, leaving 11 bases between the germline ends. The germline V gene has CDR1 SGHRS and CDR2 YFSETQ. DNA for the CDR3: TGCGCCAGCAGCTTGGAAGGGACAACAAACTATGGCTACACCTTC. Translation: CASSLEGTTNYGYTF.

The gene calls are TRBV20-1 and TRBJ2-1, with 10 bases that match TRBD2. The junction had 7 bases not matched to a gene; V was cut back by 1 base and J by 7 bases. This CDR3 comprises 15 residues. The germline CDR1 and CDR2 sequences are DFQATT and SNEGSKA (reference sequence). The CDR3 is CSARGLAGVNNEQFF. Here the CDR3 DNA reads TGCAGTGCTAGAGGCCTAGCGGGAGTTAATAATGAGCAGTTCTTC.

The chain joins TRBV7-9 to TRBJ1-6; perhaps TRBD1 as D (5 bases). The CDR3 covers 14 residues. Germline V CDR1 and CDR2: SEHNR, FQNEAQ (reference sequence). With 3 bases removed from V and 7 bases from J, the gap between germline ends came to 10 bases. The CDR3 region has the DNA TGTGCCAGCAGCTTGGGGGGGGAGAATTCACCCCTCCACTTT. Protein product: CASSLGGENSPLHF.

The chain combines TRBV20-1 with TRBJ1-5; 9 bases line up with TRBD1. CDR3 size: 15 residues. CDR1 and CDR2 (germline): DFQATT, SNEGSKA (reference sequence). V trimming: 6 bases; J trimming: 7 bases; junction bases outside the gene matches: 13. The CDR3 sequence is CSAKTTGGGGQPQHF. CDR3 sequence (DNA): TGCAGTGCCAAAACCACAGGGGGCGGAGGGCAGCCCCAGCATTTT.

This clonotype was seen a few times. One junction end does not reproduce the germline sequence, and a read error may be involved. The rearrangement links TRBV7-2 to TRBJ2-1; 10 nucleotides line up with TRBD1. Germline-derived CDR1 and CDR2 are SGHTA and FQGNSA. This CDR3 region has 14 residues. The CDR3 DNA sequence: TGTGCCAGCAGCTACGGGACAGGGGCAAATGAACAGTTCTTC. It codes for CASSYGTGANEQFF. Looking up the rest from reference TRBV7-2 and TRBJ2-1 gives the full variable domain: GAGVSQSPSNKVTEKGKDVELRCDPISGHTALYWYRQSLGQGLEFLIYFQGNSAPDKSGLPSDRFSAERTGGSVSTLTIQRTQQEDSAVYLCASSYGTGANEQFFGPGTRLTVL.

The chain couples TRBV24-1 to TRBJ1-1; perhaps TRBD1 as D (5 bases). The germline V and J ends were trimmed by 7 bases and 4 bases, with 18 bases remaining between them. Germline V gives CDR1 KGHDR, CDR2 SFDVKD. The length of the CDR3 is 15 residues. The CDR3 DNA follows: TGTGCCACCAGCGACGGATGGGGGTCGGTCACTGAAGCTTTCTTT. The encoded protein is CATSDGWGSVTEAFF.

This clonotype showed up just a few times. The chain employs TRBV29-1 and TRBJ1-4; 10 bases match TRBD1. Losses at the gene ends were 6 bases for V and 4 bases for J; bases not matched to a gene: 5. Germline V gene lookup returns CDR1 SQVTM and CDR2 ANQGSEA. The CDR3 totals 14 residues. The CDR3 spells CSVRQGALNEKLFF. The CDR3 nucleotides are TGCAGCGTACGACAGGGGGCCCTTAATGAAAAACTGTTTTTT.

This clonotype was picked up many times. This CDR3 reads CASSDNYEQYF. The CDR3 region has the DNA TGTGCCAGCAGCGACAACTACGAGCAGTACTTC. The chain uses TRBV7-2 and TRBJ2-7; D gene uncertain. The CDR3 is made up of 11 amino acids. Germline-derived CDR1 and CDR2 are SGHTA and FQGNSA. The germline V and J ends were trimmed by 5 bases and 3 bases, with 5 bases remaining between them.

This clonotype was seen at least ten times. The chain uses TRBV10-3 and TRBJ2-1; 9 nucleotides align to TRBD2. V was clipped by 4 bases and J by 3 bases; unmatched bases: 1. In germline, CDR1 is ENHRY, CDR2 SYGVKD. The length of the CDR3 is 14 residues. CDR3 bases: TGTGCCATCAGTGGACTAGCGGTCTACAATGAGCAGTTCTTC. Translated, it gives CAISGLAVYNEQFF.

This clonotype appeared a few times. The rearrangement joins TRBV7-3 to TRBJ2-1, with 7 nucleotides matching TRBD2. Trimming at V came to 3 bases and at J to 6 bases, leaving 2 bases not matched to a gene. Germline V gives CDR1 SGHTA, CDR2 FQGTGA. This CDR3 region has 13 residues. The CDR3 loop reads CASSFGGSNEQFF. The CDR3 DNA sequence: TGTGCCAGCAGCTTCGGGGGGAGCAATGAGCAGTTCTTC.

There are many counts of this clonotype. The chain combines TRBV20-1 with TRBJ1-1; no clear D gene. This CDR3 region has 14 residues. V was shortened by 0 bases and J by 1 base, with 9 bases between the two germline ends. Germline V gives CDR1 DFQATT, CDR2 SNEGSKA (reference sequence). The CDR3 region is CSARDHRGNTEAFF. CDR3 bases: TGCAGTGCTAGAGACCACAGAGGGAACACTGAAGCTTTCTTT.

This clonotype has ten or more counts. The chain uses TRBV7-3 and TRBJ2-3; weak D call: TRBD2 (5 bases). The CDR3 is 14 residues long. V was trimmed by 2 bases and J by 5 bases, leaving 11 bases between them. Germline V gene data show CDR1 as SGHTA and CDR2 as FQGTGA. Written as DNA, the CDR3 is TGTGCCAGCAGCTTAGAGGGCTTGGGAGATACGCAGTATTTT. This encodes CASSLEGLGDTQYF. Based on the CDR3 plus reference TRBV7-3 and TRBJ2-3, the full variable domain is GAGVSQTPSNKVTEKGKYVELRCDPISGHTALYWYRQSLGQGPEFLIYFQGTGAADDSGLPNDRFFAVRPEGSVSTLKIQRTERGDSAVYLCASSLEGLGDTQYFGPGTRLTVL.

V usage is TRBV12-3 or TRBV12-4 and J usage is TRBJ2-3; 9 bases are shared with TRBD2. The CDR3 is 16 residues long. The V and J ends lost 5 bases and 2 bases, in that order; junction bases with no gene match: 8. The CDR3 sequence is CASSSVTSGLTDTQYF. Here the CDR3 DNA reads TGTGCCAGCAGTAGTGTGACTAGCGGCCTCACAGATACGCAGTATTTT.

Only a few counts were recorded for this clonotype. The chain links TRBV27 to TRBJ2-7; TRBD1 or TRBD2 may be the D gene (5 bases each). Germline assignment: CDR1 MNHEY and CDR2 SMNVEV (reference sequence). V lost 8 bases and J 4 bases, leaving 15 bases between the germline ends. CDR3 length: 13 amino acids. The CDR3 sequence: CASRRGSGYEQYF. The CDR3 nucleotides read TGTGCCAGCCGTCGGGGCTCGGGGTACGAGCAGTACTTC.

J is TRBJ2-1 and V is TRBV6-6, with D maybe TRBD1 (5 bases). The CDR3 is made up of 12 amino acids. V lost 8 bases to trimming and J lost 4 bases, with 9 bases between them. CDR1 and CDR2 from the germline V gene are MNHNY and SVGAGI (reference sequence). Written as DNA, the CDR3 is TGTGCCAGCGTAGGGGATTACAATGAGCAGTTCTTC. This sequence encodes CASVGDYNEQFF.

Concerning this clonotype itself: A much larger clone sits a single nucleotide away, making a read error possible. The V gene is TRBV12-3 or TRBV12-4, the J gene TRBJ2-7; D is possibly TRBD1 or TRBD2 (5 bases each). Trimming cost V 3 bases and J 0 bases, with 6 bases left between them. The CDR3 contains 13 residues. CDR3 residues: CASSFGASYEQYF. The DNA of the CDR3 is TGTGCCAGCAGTTTCGGGGCCTCCTACGAGCAGTACTTC.

V usage is TRBV5-6 and J usage is TRBJ2-7, with TRBD2 matching 8 bases. CDR1 SGHDT and CDR2 YYEEEE come from the germline V gene. The CDR3 is made up of 16 amino acids. Trimming cost V 4 bases and J 0 bases; bases outside gene matches: 9. The CDR3 loop is CASSKPGLGVSYEQYF. The CDR3 region has the DNA TGTGCCAGCAGCAAGCCGGGACTAGGGGTCTCCTACGAGCAGTACTTC.

This clonotype was picked up many times. The rearrangement joins TRBV5-1 to TRBJ2-1; D tentatively reads TRBD1 or TRBD2 (7 bases each). CDR1 and CDR2 (germline): SGHRS, YFSETQ. The CDR3 loop spans 16 amino acids. V lost 5 bases, J lost 5 bases, and 20 bases lay in between. CDR3 nucleotide sequence: TGCGCCAGCAGTTTCGTTCCAGGGGGAGGGGACAATGAGCAGTTCTTC. Its translation: CASSFVPGGGDNEQFF. Variable domain in full (rest from reference TRBV5-1 and TRBJ2-1): KAGVTQTPRYLIKTRGQQVTLSCSPISGHRSVSWYQQTPGQGLQFLFEYFSETQRNKGNFPGRFSGRQFSNSRSEMNVSTLELGDSALYLCASSFVPGGGDNEQFFGPGTRLTVL.

The chain has TRBV18 and TRBJ2-3; 9 bases are a match to TRBD1. CDR3 size: 15 residues. The trim removed 2 bases at V and 2 bases at J, leaving 2 bases unmatched. Per germline, CDR1 KGHSH and CDR2 LQKENI. The CDR3 region is CASSPGTGNTDTQYF. In DNA, the CDR3 is TGTGCCAGCTCACCAGGGACAGGGAACACAGATACGCAGTATTTT.

This clonotype has at least ten counts. This chain joins TRBV6-4 and TRBJ2-1, with D uncertain. The CDR3 covers 14 residues. Germline CDR1 is MRHNA and CDR2 is SNTAGT. V was pared by 4 bases and J by 6 bases, with 13 bases between. The CDR3 loop is CASSASPSANEQFF. CDR3 nucleotides: TGTGCCAGCAGTGCCTCCCCGTCCGCCAATGAGCAGTTCTTC.